The 30 T cell receptor beta chains given below trace back to one sample, sequenced in a study of Graves' ophthalmopathy and Graves' hyperthyroidism (dated by TCRdb to 2017 to 2018). Sequenced using an Illumina HiSeq 2000. TCR beta CDR3 regions were amplified from RNA transcripts for repertoire sequencing. HTBI primers and the Qiagen OneStep RT-PCR kit were used in a first-round RT-PCR, which was followed by a second-round multiplex PCR, size selection and purification. The public reads were reanalyzed by TCRdb: fastp trimming at Q25, MiXCR alignment, in-frame beta chains only. Every CDR3 protein is listed once, alongside the most common genes and DNA of its rows. The sample contains around 40,000 distinct CDR3 sequences, under 65% of them found a single time. The biggest ten clones account for less than 20% of the sample. The sequencing input was peripheral blood. These receptors came from an adult man with Graves' ophthalmopathy.

The chain recombines TRBV29-1 with TRBJ2-7; 9 bases are a match to TRBD2. The V gene's germline CDR1 is SQVTM and CDR2 ANQGSEA. The CDR3 spans 14 residues. The ends lost 0 bases at V and 0 bases at J; junction bases unmatched: 0. The CDR3 protein is CSVEDSGSSYEQYF. In DNA form, the CDR3 reads TGCAGCGTTGAAGATAGCGGGAGCTCCTACGAGCAGTACTTC.

There are many counts of this clonotype. The chain links TRBV7-2 to TRBJ2-2; D remains ambiguous. Germline-derived CDR1 and CDR2 are SGHTA and FQGNSA. V lost 6 bases and J lost 5, with 7 bases in between. The length of the CDR3 is 12 residues. CDR3 sequence reads: CASSRGTGELFF. The CDR3 nucleotides are TGTGCCAGCAGTAGAGGAACCGGGGAGCTGTTTTTT.

This clonotype is judged medium-sized (0.01 to 0.1%). The chain combines TRBV7-2 with TRBJ1-3, with TRBD1 matching 8 bases. This CDR3 has 13 residues. Unmatched junction bases numbered 0, after V lost 1 base and J lost 7 bases. CDR1 SGHTA and CDR2 FQGNSA come from the germline V gene. The CDR3 spells CASSLDRGNTIYF. The DNA of the CDR3 is TGTGCCAGCAGCTTAGACAGGGGGAACACCATATATTTT.

The chain employs TRBV5-1 and TRBJ2-3; 7 bases match TRBD2. Looked up from germline, CDR1 is SGHRS and CDR2 is YFSETQ. The CDR3 totals 13 residues. J was trimmed by 5 bases and V by 0 bases; bases with no gene match: 0. CDR3 sequence: CASSLVAGDTQYF. In DNA, the CDR3 is TGCGCCAGCAGCTTGGTAGCGGGAGATACGCAGTATTTT. The full variable domain, rest sourced from reference TRBV5-1 and TRBJ2-3, is KAGVTQTPRYLIKTRGQQVTLSCSPISGHRSVSWYQQTPGQGLQFLFEYFSETQRNKGNFPGRFSGRQFSNSRSEMNVSTLELGDSALYLCASSLVAGDTQYFGPGTRLTVL.

The chain employs TRBV20-1 and TRBJ1-5; 8 bases align to TRBD1. The CDR3 loop spans 17 amino acids. Germline lookup yields CDR1 DFQATT and CDR2 SNEGSKA (reference sequence). V lost 0 bases, J lost 11 bases, and 18 bases stayed unmatched. CDR3 nucleotides: TGCAGTGCTAGAGACCGGACAGGGTTGATGGGAGGGGAGACCCAGCATTTT. This gives the protein CSARDRTGLMGGETQHF.

This clonotype was recorded at least ten times. The chain employs TRBV4-1 and TRBJ2-3, with D tentatively TRBD1 (5 bases). The germline CDR1 and CDR2 sequences are MGHRA and YSYEKL. Between the trimmed V and J ends, which lost 1 base and 0 bases, there was a span of 8 bases. The length of the CDR3 is 15 residues. CDR3: CASSQVAGSTDTQYF. CDR3 nucleotide sequence: TGCGCCAGCAGCCAAGTGGCAGGGAGCACAGATACGCAGTATTTT.

This clonotype was detected many times. The V gene is TRBV3-1, the J gene TRBJ2-5; the D gene could be TRBD1 or TRBD2 (5 bases each). Germline CDR1 LGHDT, CDR2 YNNKEL (reference sequence). The CDR3 has 14 amino acids. Trimming took off 1 base at V and 5 bases at J, with 11 bases between the two ends. CDR3 sequence reads: CASSQAGQRETQYF. As DNA, the CDR3 is TGTGCCAGCAGCCAAGCAGGGCAGCGGGAGACCCAGTACTTC.

By frequency in the sample, this clonotype is medium-sized. The V and J genes are TRBV29-1 and TRBJ2-1; D gene uncertain. Germline CDR1 and CDR2: SQVTM and ANQGSEA. V lost 6 bases, J lost 2 bases, and 8 bases lay in between. The CDR3 consists of 12 residues. The CDR3 DNA follows: TGCAGCGTCGTCATAACCTACAATGAGCAGTTCTTC. Translation: CSVVITYNEQFF.

V and J are TRBV10-1 and TRBJ1-4; perhaps TRBD1 as D (5 bases). V dropped 0 bases and J dropped 8 bases, with 10 bases sitting between them. The CDR3 sequence is 14 residues long. CDR1 and CDR2 from the germline V gene are WNHNN and SYGVQD (reference sequence). CDR3: CASSESQGREKLFF. CDR3 in DNA: TGCGCCAGCAGTGAGTCGCAGGGCCGGGAAAAACTGTTTTTT.

This clonotype was detected ten times or more. The DNA for the CDR3 is TGTGCCAGCACACTAGCGGGGGCCCGGGAGCTCTACGAGCAGTACGTC. Amino acids: CASTLAGARELYEQYV. This chain connects TRBV6-1 to TRBJ2-7; 11 bases line up with TRBD2. V lost 7 bases and J lost 3; bases outside the gene matches: 11. This CDR3 region has 16 residues. Germline V gene data show CDR1 as MNHNS and CDR2 as SASEGT.

This clonotype was seen ten or more times. The CDR3 nucleotides read TGTGCCAGCAGCGATGGACAATACGAGCAGTACTTC. This sequence encodes CASSDGQYEQYF. The chain employs TRBV5-6 and TRBJ2-7; tentative D call: TRBD1 (5 bases). The CDR3 sequence is 12 residues long. V was shortened by 4 bases and J by 4 bases, with 9 bases between the two germline ends. Germline loops: CDR1 SGHDT, CDR2 YYEEEE. Variable domain in full (rest from reference TRBV5-6 and TRBJ2-7): DAGVTQSPTHLIKTRGQQVTLRCSPKSGHDTVSWYQQALGQGPQFIFQYYEEEERQRGNFPDRFSGHQFPNYSSELNVNALLLGDSALYLCASSDGQYEQYFGPGTRLTVT.

J is TRBJ1-1 and V is TRBV10-1; a weak D match, TRBD1 (6 bases). The CDR3 is 12 residues long. From germline, CDR1 is WNHNN and CDR2 SYGVQD (reference sequence). V was shortened by 7 bases and J by 3 bases, with 9 bases between the two germline ends. The CDR3 here is CASTRGDTEAFF. Here the CDR3 DNA reads TGCGCCAGCACCAGGGGAGACACTGAAGCTTTCTTT.

The chain couples TRBV20-1 to TRBJ1-2; the match to TRBD1 covers 10 bases. The germline CDR1 and CDR2 sequences are DFQATT and SNEGSKA (reference sequence). J was trimmed by 6 bases and V by 5 bases; bases with no gene match: 6. The CDR3 consists of 13 residues. The CDR3 loop reads CSASGTGAHGYTF. In DNA, the CDR3 is TGCAGTGCTTCCGGGACAGGGGCCCATGGCTACACCTTC.

The genes are TRBV7-6 and TRBJ2-1, with 10 nucleotides matching TRBD2. This CDR3 contains 16 residues. The J segment lost 3 bases and the V segment lost 4 bases, leaving 6 bases of the junction unmatched. The V gene's germline CDR1 is SGHVS and CDR2 FNYEAQ. This CDR3 reads CASSSLAGASYNEQFF. The CDR3 DNA reads as TGTGCCAGCAGCTCCCTAGCGGGGGCCAGCTACAATGAGCAGTTCTTC.

V is TRBV5-1 and J is TRBJ1-6, with D unclear. Trimming removed 1 base from V and 5 bases from J, with 4 bases in between. CDR3 length equals 13 residues. CDR1 and CDR2 from the germline V gene are SGHRS and YFSETQ. CDR3 in amino acids: CASSLWDNSPLHF. Written as DNA, the CDR3 is TGCGCCAGCAGCTTGTGGGATAATTCACCCCTCCACTTT.

The V call is TRBV7-6, the J call TRBJ1-5; D gene ambiguous. Germline loops: CDR1 SGHVS, CDR2 FNYEAQ. The CDR3 contains 13 residues. V was clipped by 5 bases and J by 11 bases, with 16 bases between them. Written as DNA, the CDR3 is TGTGCCAGCAGCGCCAGCGGGATTGAGACCCAGCATTTT. This sequence encodes CASSASGIETQHF.

This clonotype was detected ten times or more. The chain links TRBV5-1 to TRBJ1-5; 7 bases align to TRBD1. Germline assignment: CDR1 SGHRS and CDR2 YFSETQ. The CDR3 totals 17 residues. Germline trimming cut 2 bases from V and 1 base from J; bases unmatched to any gene: 9. CDR3 DNA sequence: TGCGCCAGCAGCTTTGGAGGGGGCGCGGGGAGCAATCAGCCCCAGCATTTT. Amino acids: CASSFGGGAGSNQPQHF.

The chain has TRBV7-9 and TRBJ1-6; possible D gene TRBD1, 5 bases. Germline assignment: CDR1 SEHNR and CDR2 FQNEAQ (reference sequence). The CDR3 length is 20 residues. V lost 1 base, J lost 4 bases, and 23 bases lay in between. The CDR3 sequence: CASSLGTYTTTERYNSPLHF. The CDR3 DNA follows: TGTGCCAGCAGCTTAGGGACGTATACAACGACAGAGAGGTATAATTCACCCCTCCACTTT.

V and J are TRBV11-1 and TRBJ2-1, with D uncertain. The germline gives CDR1 SGHAT, CDR2 FQDESV (reference sequence). The V gene lost 8 bases and the J gene lost 12 bases, with 23 bases spanning the gap. The CDR3 loop spans 14 amino acids. The CDR3 DNA reads TGTGCCAGCGGACCAAATTTAAGCTCAGATACGCAGTTCTTC. Amino acids: CASGPNLSSDTQFF.

The CDR3: CATSRDVGDPNLSGQPWNEQFF. CDR3 sequence (DNA): TGTGCCACCAGCAGAGATGTCGGGGATCCCAACTTATCGGGACAGCCTTGGAATGAGCAGTTCTTC. The V and J genes are TRBV15 and TRBJ2-1; 7 nucleotides align to TRBD1. J gave up 7 bases and V 0 bases, and 27 bases lay outside the gene matches. The CDR3 has 22 residues. Per germline, CDR1 LNHNV and CDR2 YYDKDF (reference sequence).

Only one count was recorded for this clonotype. The gene calls are TRBV9 and TRBJ1-5, with 9 bases identical to TRBD1. The CDR3 contains 15 residues. In germline, CDR1 is SGDLS, CDR2 YYNGEE. Trimming removed 4 bases from V and 4 bases from J; junction bases left unmatched: 6. DNA for the CDR3: TGTGCCAGCAGCCGTGGACAGGGGATGAATCAGCCCCAGCATTTT. Residues: CASSRGQGMNQPQHF.

This clonotype was counted ten times or more. This chain joins TRBV5-1 and TRBJ2-2, with 10 bases that match TRBD2. The CDR3 consists of 16 residues. Per germline, CDR1 SGHRS and CDR2 YFSETQ. Trimming took 6 bases from V and 3 from J; bases not matched to a gene: 8. The CDR3: CASIELAGSDTGELFF. The CDR3 DNA is TGCGCCAGCATCGAACTAGCGGGATCGGACACCGGGGAGCTGTTTTTT.

The rearrangement uses TRBV6-1 and TRBJ2-5, with TRBD1 matching over 9 bases. There are 14 residues in the CDR3. V was pared by 4 bases and J by 4 bases, with 4 bases of the junction left unmatched. Looked up from germline, CDR1 is MNHNS and CDR2 is SASEGT. CDR3 sequence reads: CASSGQGDTETQYF. DNA of the CDR3: TGTGCCAGCAGTGGACAGGGGGACACAGAGACCCAGTACTTC.

The chain uses TRBV7-8 and TRBJ1-3, with D uncertain. The germline V gene encodes CDR1 SGHVS and CDR2 FQNEAQ. V lost 1 base, J lost 1 base, and 8 bases lay in between. This CDR3 is 15 amino acids long. CDR3 in amino acids: CASSLDHSSGNTIYF. CDR3 in DNA: TGTGCCAGCAGCTTAGATCACAGTTCTGGAAACACCATATATTTT.

The chain carries TRBV7-3 and TRBJ2-7; D is possibly TRBD1 (6 bases). The V and J ends lost 3 bases and 2 bases respectively, with 17 bases between them. The germline gives CDR1 SGHTA, CDR2 FQGTGA. This CDR3 has 16 residues. CDR3 nucleotide sequence: TGTGCCAGCAGCTTGCCTAGTAATAGGGGGACCTACGAGCAGTACTTC. Protein sequence: CASSLPSNRGTYEQYF.

The sample holds many counts of this clonotype. The chain links TRBV4-2 to TRBJ1-3; 8 nucleotides agree with TRBD1. The germline V gene has CDR1 LGHNA and CDR2 YNFKEQ. The V segment lost 6 bases and the J segment 2 bases; nucleotides outside the gene matches: 6. This CDR3 region has 15 residues. CDR3 sequence reads: CASRPTGEAGNTIYF. The CDR3 DNA reads as TGTGCCAGCAGACCGACAGGGGAAGCTGGAAACACCATATATTTT.

The chain employs TRBV20-1 and TRBJ2-7, with D maybe TRBD2 (6 bases). The V and J ends lost 0 bases and 4 bases respectively, with 13 bases between them. The CDR3 runs 14 residues. CDR1 and CDR2 from the germline V gene are DFQATT and SNEGSKA (reference sequence). CDR3 residues: CSARDTGVDYEQYF. The CDR3 DNA sequence: TGCAGTGCTAGAGATACGGGGGTAGATTACGAGCAGTACTTC.

This chain connects TRBV10-3 to TRBJ2-5, with 10 bases matching TRBD2. Looked up from germline, CDR1 is ENHRY and CDR2 is SYGVKD. J gave up 5 bases and V 9 bases, and 12 bases lay outside the gene matches. The CDR3 sequence is 15 residues long. CDR3 sequence (DNA): TGTGCCATTTTCAGCCCAGCGGGAGGGGACGAGACCCAGTACTTC. It encodes CAIFSPAGGDETQYF.

With regard to this clonotype: The CDR3 does not close with the conserved phenylalanine or tryptophan, likely indicating a read error. This chain's CDR3 is CASSVDPATGVSTEAFC. The CDR3 DNA is TGTGCCAGCAGCGTAGACCCAGCGACAGGGGTCAGCACTGAAGCTTTCTGT. The chain uses TRBV9 and TRBJ1-1; 8 nucleotides match TRBD1. This CDR3 contains 17 residues. V was pared by 0 bases and J by 4 bases, with 11 bases of the junction left unmatched. CDR1 SGDLS and CDR2 YYNGEE come from the germline V gene.

This clonotype was counted ten times or more. This chain connects TRBV6-1 to TRBJ2-1, with D possibly being TRBD2 (6 bases). V was trimmed by 7 bases and J by 0 bases, leaving 16 bases between them. The CDR3 runs to 16 residues. CDR1 and CDR2 (germline): MNHNS, SASEGT. The CDR3 coding sequence is TGTGCCAGCACCGGGACTCCTACCTACTCCTACAATGAGCAGTTCTTC. It translates to CASTGTPTYSYNEQFF.